The following is a T cell receptor beta chain sequence with its context. Antigen specificity is unknown. The ends were cut back, 5 bases at V and 2 bases at J, with 20 bases in the middle. The CDR3 contains 17 residues. Looked up from germline, CDR1 is SSHAT and CDR2 is FNYEAQ (reference sequence). This specimen comes from a study of T cell responses to AZD1222 COVID-19 vaccine. Study-level results: Epitopes outside B.1.351 and B.1.1.7 mutated regions reportedly drew nearly half of spike TCRs. With dominance at 160-218 and 743-854, vaccine-associated CD4 TCRs spanned spike.

Here immunoSEQ multiplex PCR was the method, and the copy in TCRdb shows in-frame clones only, minus some. Of about 63,000 clones listed, 80% to 90% were seen once; the top ten hold 5% to 6.5%. The chain joins TRBV7-7 to TRBJ2-3; possibly TRBD1 or TRBD2 for D (7 bases each). Sequences were derived from peripheral blood, sampled 28 days after the second AZD1222 dose. This TCR was recovered from an adult who received the AZD1222 COVID-19 vaccine. The CDR3 spells CASSPRGDRLYTDTQYF. The DNA of the CDR3 is TGTGCCAGCAGCCCCCGGGGGGACAGACTATACACAGATACGCAGTATTTT.